A selection of T cell receptor beta chains follows, all from one sample in a study of shared clonotypes between healthy human individuals. The table came from immunoSEQ multiplex PCR; TCRdb's copy has only in-frame clones and leaves some out. The sample comprises around 2,000,000 clones, just under 95% of which are singletons, and approximately 1% rests with the top ten. The sequencing sample was made of naive CD8+ T cells sorted from blood. These receptors all stem from a man younger than 35 in good health. Both conserved end residues are part of each CDR3. The D gene is left open where the match is weak.

v_call: TRBV29-1; j_call: TRBJ2-1; d_call: TRBD2; cdr3_aa: CSVEGPIAGAYNEQFF
v_call: TRBV7-9; j_call: TRBJ2-7; d_call: NA; cdr3_aa: CASSSTTASYFYEQYF
v_call: TRBV19; j_call: TRBJ2-3; d_call: TRBD1; cdr3_aa: CASSIPTGSTDTQYF
v_call: TRBV28; j_call: TRBJ2-5; d_call: NA; cdr3_aa: CASSSPQGLLQETQYF
v_call: TRBV11-1; j_call: TRBJ1-5; d_call: TRBD1; cdr3_aa: CASSPTGGQPQHF
v_call: TRBV19; j_call: TRBJ2-2; d_call: TRBD1; cdr3_aa: CASSAGTVNTGELFF
v_call: TRBV6-6; j_call: TRBJ2-7; d_call: TRBD1; cdr3_aa: CASSYDRDRSAPEQYF
v_call: TRBV2; j_call: TRBJ1-5; d_call: NA; cdr3_aa: CASSEWPRSSNQPQHF
v_call: TRBV14; j_call: TRBJ1-2; d_call: TRBD1; cdr3_aa: CASSQDRQGARYGYTF
v_call: TRBV7-2; j_call: TRBJ1-1; d_call: NA; cdr3_aa: CASSPGGGTEAFF
v_call: TRBV7-9; j_call: TRBJ1-1; d_call: TRBD1; cdr3_aa: CASSPPTGMNTEAFF
v_call: TRBV19; j_call: TRBJ1-1; d_call: NA; cdr3_aa: CASSRASNTEAFF
v_call: TRBV7-9; j_call: TRBJ1-1; d_call: TRBD1; cdr3_aa: CASSLTGQGDRTEAFF
v_call: TRBV5-4; j_call: TRBJ1-6; d_call: NA; cdr3_aa: CASSWGNSPLHF
v_call: TRBV27; j_call: TRBJ2-7; d_call: TRBD2; cdr3_aa: CASTNVAGDEQYF
v_call: TRBV5-4; j_call: TRBJ2-7; d_call: NA; cdr3_aa: CASSDTQRDGTYEQYF
v_call: TRBV4-1; j_call: TRBJ1-3; d_call: NA; cdr3_aa: CASSQDAQTMPGNTIYF
v_call: TRBV7-9; j_call: TRBJ1-3; d_call: NA; cdr3_aa: CASSLAEELFNTIYF
v_call: TRBV15; j_call: TRBJ2-5; d_call: NA; cdr3_aa: CATRKRRQETQYF
v_call: TRBV7-2; j_call: TRBJ2-7; d_call: NA; cdr3_aa: CASSSFGGASYEQYF
v_call: TRBV4-1; j_call: TRBJ2-7; d_call: NA; cdr3_aa: CASSQDRGLSPYEQYF
v_call: TRBV10-2; j_call: TRBJ2-7; d_call: TRBD2; cdr3_aa: CASSDGRIYEQYF
v_call: TRBV4-1; j_call: TRBJ2-1; d_call: TRBD2; cdr3_aa: CASSQDSSGVLSSYNEQFF
v_call: TRBV2; j_call: TRBJ2-5; d_call: TRBD2; cdr3_aa: CASRRLAGEETQYF
v_call: TRBV10-2; j_call: TRBJ2-1; d_call: NA; cdr3_aa: CATIQGYNEQFF
v_call: TRBV30; j_call: TRBJ1-1; d_call: NA; cdr3_aa: CAWSVPGMNTEAFF
v_call: TRBV29-1; j_call: TRBJ2-2; d_call: NA; cdr3_aa: CSVPGGSDPANTGELFF
v_call: TRBV9; j_call: TRBJ2-7; d_call: NA; cdr3_aa: CASSVGPFPMDEQYF
v_call: TRBV7-8; j_call: TRBJ2-5; d_call: NA; cdr3_aa: CASSLEPSQQETQYF
v_call: TRBV4-1; j_call: TRBJ2-7; d_call: NA; cdr3_aa: CASSQGPRVEQYF
v_call: TRBV7-9; j_call: TRBJ1-2; d_call: NA; cdr3_aa: CASSLGVTLNYGYTF
v_call: TRBV5-8; j_call: TRBJ2-2; d_call: NA; cdr3_aa: CASSLGQPNTGELFF
v_call: TRBV7-9; j_call: TRBJ2-7; d_call: TRBD2; cdr3_aa: CASSPSPSGEQYF
v_call: TRBV7-6; j_call: TRBJ2-2; d_call: NA; cdr3_aa: CASSPAVWGAQTGELFF
v_call: TRBV5-1; j_call: TRBJ2-5; d_call: TRBD1; cdr3_aa: CASSLNEGQYAETQYF
v_call: TRBV11-2; j_call: TRBJ2-7; d_call: TRBD1; cdr3_aa: CASSYSGQGMTYEQYF
v_call: TRBV5-5; j_call: TRBJ2-7; d_call: TRBD1; cdr3_aa: CASSWTGNEQYF
v_call: TRBV7-9; j_call: TRBJ1-3; d_call: NA; cdr3_aa: CASSLGWGHSGNTIYF
v_call: TRBV7-9; j_call: TRBJ2-5; d_call: NA; cdr3_aa: CASSLPLGMGQETQYF
v_call: TRBV4-1; j_call: TRBJ2-7; d_call: NA; cdr3_aa: CASSQAGPSYEQYF
v_call: TRBV10-2; j_call: TRBJ1-1; d_call: NA; cdr3_aa: CASSDPLEGQTYTEAFF
v_call: TRBV7-7; j_call: TRBJ2-7; d_call: NA; cdr3_aa: CASSLGWGAGYEQYF
v_call: TRBV29-1; j_call: TRBJ2-7; d_call: NA; cdr3_aa: CSVEGVGEQYF
v_call: TRBV4-1; j_call: TRBJ2-7; d_call: NA; cdr3_aa: CASSPVSEGGYEQYF
v_call: TRBV9; j_call: TRBJ2-7; d_call: NA; cdr3_aa: CASSVEHISYEQYF
v_call: TRBV5-1; j_call: TRBJ2-3; d_call: TRBD1; cdr3_aa: CASSLAGTVSTDTQYF
v_call: TRBV7-9; j_call: TRBJ2-7; d_call: NA; cdr3_aa: CASSLVGDPYEQYF
v_call: TRBV7-9; j_call: TRBJ1-1; d_call: NA; cdr3_aa: CASSSDRNKLGAEAFF
v_call: TRBV28; j_call: TRBJ1-1; d_call: NA; cdr3_aa: CASRARDRGYTEAFF
v_call: TRBV7-9; j_call: TRBJ2-7; d_call: TRBD2; cdr3_aa: CASSLAAASGSYEQYF